This record looks at one T cell receptor (beta chain) sequence and its context. The antigen it recognizes is unknown. There are no base qualities to consult, and no much larger clone falls within one base. This entry comes from a study of post-analysis software for immune sequencing data (dated by TCRdb to 2015 to 2017). Some background on the complete study: Disease courses on record covered relapsing-remitting, secondary progressive and progressive-relapsing multiple sclerosis, though some patients had no subtype annotation. The multiple sclerosis patient repertoires were compared with about a dozen previously published healthy control repertoires from donors aged 6 to 25 years. A subset of samples was prepared in parallel using single-end sample barcoding, then pooled and co-amplified after Illumina adapter ligation.

Preparation of the library involved PCR. Sequencing took place on an Illumina HiSeq 2500. To reduce PCR and sequencing biases, unique molecular identifiers were built into the TCR beta cDNA libraries. Approximately 500,000 cDNA molecules were obtained per 1 to 10 million input T cells, so each molecule approximated one T cell. The same protocol used for the earlier healthy control dataset was applied to prepare and sequence the patient libraries. Within a given batch, samples were prepared together, multiplexed and sequenced on the same HiSeq lane. Per the source publication's procedure: Raw barcoded reads were processed with MIGEC, and single-read molecular identifier groups were discarded before consensus assembly and CDR3 extraction. VDJtools was used for post-analysis of the clonotype tables, with diversity normalized by down-sampling every dataset to the smallest sample size. Repertoire overlap clustering matched CDR3 amino acid but not nucleotide sequences to correct batch-related cross-sample contamination. In TCRdb, the public reads were trimmed at Q25 with fastp and aligned with MiXCR, with productive beta chains retained. When rows share a CDR3 protein, they turn into one entry using the most common DNA and genes. The V and J calls shown here were made by TCRdb, not taken from the authors' results. The sample table lists some 890,000 distinct CDR3 sequences, approximately 50% of them with a count of one. Around 4.5% of the sample is taken by the ten largest.

Overall study outcomes, separate from this receptor: Direct clustering with F measure showed strong co-clustering of samples prepared in the same batch, prompting a batch-effect correction. The control group was slightly older than the multiple sclerosis patient group. Compared with controls, multiple sclerosis patients had significantly lower normalized Chao1 diversity, a finding suggesting substantial peripheral T-cell clonal expansion.

To demonstrate the VDJtools post-analysis software, the study profiled TCR beta repertoires from the peripheral blood of about 13 young patients with multiple sclerosis. The patients with multiple sclerosis were children and adolescents between about 6 and 15 years of age. This sequence was found in a girl aged 5 to 17 with multiple sclerosis. The specimen sequenced was blood.

The sequence in DNA is TGTGCCAGCAGTTACGCAAGAGCTAATGAAAAACTGTTTTTT. Translation gives CASSYARANEKLFF. In this chain, TRBV6-6 is recombined with TRBJ1-4, with an unclear D gene assignment. CDR1 and CDR2 are read off the germline V gene (reference sequence) as MNHNY and SVGAGI. V drops 2 bases and J drops 3 bases, leaving 7 bases in between. The CDR3 holds 14 amino acids from the cysteine to the phenylalanine. The entry retains the CDR3 DNA only, 42 bases that are in frame from base 1.